These 14 T cell receptor beta chains were all obtained from the same sample, sequenced in a study of blood T cells in healthy people across ages. Then a second PCR, running roughly 7 to 12 cycles, was carried out with a sample-barcoded 5' primer and a J-beta primer mix. One entry per CDR3 protein results from TCRdb running MiXCR on the 5' RACE reads. The repertoire holds approximately 810,000 distinct CDR3 sequences, with 29% as singletons. Sequenced: blood. The receptors derive from a woman of 80 years or more in good health.

In regard to this clonotype: Mismatch with germline at one junction end may stem from a read error. The CDR3 DNA reads TGCCGTGCTTTAGGAGGGGAGGGAGGGATAGATACGCAGTATTTT. Residues: CRALGGEGGIDTQYF. V and J are TRBV20-1 and TRBJ2-3; 7 nucleotides line up with TRBD2. CDR1 DFQATT and CDR2 SNEGSKA come from the germline V gene (reference sequence). This CDR3 region has 15 residues.

This clonotype was picked up a small number of times. This may stem from a read error, because a much larger clone lies one nucleotide away. The rearrangement uses TRBV7-9 and TRBJ2-1; the match to TRBD1 covers 9 bases. V shed 0 bases, J shed 9 bases, and the junction held 9 bases outside the gene matches. This CDR3 has 16 amino acids. Germline V lookup: CDR1 SEHNR, CDR2 FQNEAQ (reference sequence). This CDR3 reads CASSLAGTGGWSEQFF. The CDR3 coding sequence is TGTGCCAGCAGCTTAGCGGGAACAGGGGGCTGGAGTGAGCAGTTCTTC.

The rearrangement joins TRBV2 to TRBJ2-7; 8 bases match TRBD1. After removal of 4 bases from V and 4 bases from J, the junction contained 6 bases not matched to a gene. The CDR3 spans 14 residues. Germline-derived CDR1 and CDR2 are SNHLY and FYNNEI. Written as DNA, the CDR3 is TGTGCCAGCAGTGCCCAGGGGGCTAGATACGAGCAGTACTTC. This encodes CASSAQGARYEQYF.

This clonotype was seen a few times. V and J are TRBV6-2 or TRBV6-3 and TRBJ1-5; TRBD1 matches 7 bases. From germline, CDR1 is MNHEY and CDR2 SVGEGT. The CDR3 totals 15 residues. V lost 2 bases, J lost 3 bases, and 4 bases stayed unmatched. In DNA form, the CDR3 reads TGTGCCAGCAGTTACCGGGACAGTTTCAATCAGCCCCAGCATTTT. It yields the protein CASSYRDSFNQPQHF.

The sample holds a few counts of this clonotype. The chain recombines TRBV3-1 with TRBJ1-2, with a weak D call TRBD1 (6 bases). Between the trimmed V and J ends, which lost 5 bases and 2 bases, there was a span of 15 bases. CDR1 is LGHDT and CDR2 is YNNKEL in the germline V gene (reference sequence). This CDR3 region has 15 residues. The CDR3 nucleotides are TGTGCCAGCAGCAGCGGACGGGGGCGCAACTATGGCTACACCTTC. It is translated as CASSSGRGRNYGYTF.

This clonotype was found many times. The chain recombines TRBV12-3 or TRBV12-4 with TRBJ2-1; 9 nucleotides agree with TRBD2. CDR3 length: 17 residues. The junction had 9 bases not matched to a gene; V was cut back by 1 base and J by 5 bases. The CDR3 reads CASSLGGVAGGHNEQFF. Written as DNA, the CDR3 is TGTGCCAGCAGTTTAGGAGGTGTCGCGGGGGGGCACAATGAGCAGTTCTTC.

This chain joins TRBV3-1 and TRBJ2-2, with D possibly being TRBD1 (6 bases). This CDR3 is built from 15 residues. V lost 2 bases and J 5 bases, leaving 12 bases between the germline ends. Germline V CDR1 and CDR2: LGHDT, YNNKEL (reference sequence). The DNA of the CDR3 is TGTGCCAGCAGCCAACGAACAGGGCCAACCGGGGAGCTGTTTTTT. Its translation: CASSQRTGPTGELFF.

The chain combines TRBV5-5 with TRBJ1-4, with 9 bases identical to TRBD1. This CDR3 is built from 16 residues. The junction had 8 bases not matched to a gene; V was cut back by 4 bases and J by 4 bases. Germline loops: CDR1 SGHKS, CDR2 YYEKEE (reference sequence). CDR3 sequence (DNA): TGTGCCAGCAGCCCGAGGACAGGGGCAGTTAATGAAAAACTGTTTTTT. Amino acids: CASSPRTGAVNEKLFF.

With respect to this clonotype: A clone one base away is much larger, so this may be a read error. This chain joins TRBV2 and TRBJ2-1, with unresolved D. There are 14 residues in the CDR3. From germline, CDR1 is SNHLY and CDR2 FYNNEI. Trimming cost V 8 bases and J 0 bases, with 11 bases left between them. The CDR3 sequence is CASLVQSSYNEQFF. CDR3 in DNA: TGTGCCAGCCTAGTCCAGAGCTCCTACAATGAGCAGTTCTTC.

The chain recombines TRBV5-1 with TRBJ1-1; D unclear. Trimming took 3 bases from V and 6 from J, leaving 9 bases between them. CDR1 and CDR2 (germline): SGHRS, YFSETQ. CDR3 length: 12 amino acids. The CDR3 loop reads CASSYQASEAFF. The CDR3 nucleotides are TGCGCCAGCAGCTATCAGGCCTCTGAAGCTTTCTTT.

In its sample, this clonotype was seen many times. The CDR3 nucleotides read TGTGCCAGCAGCTGGGGTGGGGGGGCCGGCAATGAGCAGTTCTTC. Its translation is CASSWGGGAGNEQFF. V is TRBV7-9 and J is TRBJ2-1; possible D gene TRBD2, 7 bases. V lost 4 bases and J lost 6, with 16 bases in between. This CDR3 has 15 residues. In germline, CDR1 is SEHNR, CDR2 FQNEAQ (reference sequence).

V gene TRBV18 combines with J gene TRBJ1-6; D unresolved. CDR3 length: 15 amino acids. The germline gives CDR1 KGHSH, CDR2 LQKENI. Deletions cut 2 bases from V and 5 bases from J, with 10 bases between. CDR3 in amino acids: CASSPATKNNSPLHF. The CDR3 DNA is TGTGCCAGCTCACCAGCGACAAAAAATAATTCACCCCTCCACTTT.

This clonotype has only one observation. The chain carries TRBV9 and TRBJ2-3; D may be TRBD2 (6 bases). The CDR3 contains 14 residues. Germline loops: CDR1 SGDLS, CDR2 YYNGEE. The V end lost 4 bases, the J end lost 4 bases, and 13 bases lay between the germline ends. CDR3 bases: TGTGCCAGCAGCCCGGGGGACCAGGCAGATACGCAGTATTTT. It is translated as CASSPGDQADTQYF.

This clonotype was recorded at least ten times. The genes are TRBV6-1 and TRBJ2-7; 11 bases map to TRBD1. After removal of 6 bases from V and 4 bases from J, the junction contained 8 bases not matched to a gene. The CDR3 is 15 residues long. Germline loops: CDR1 MNHNS, CDR2 SASEGT. The chain's CDR3 is CASRIYRDRGYEQYF. CDR3 nucleotide sequence: TGTGCCAGCAGGATCTACCGGGACAGGGGGTACGAGCAGTACTTC.